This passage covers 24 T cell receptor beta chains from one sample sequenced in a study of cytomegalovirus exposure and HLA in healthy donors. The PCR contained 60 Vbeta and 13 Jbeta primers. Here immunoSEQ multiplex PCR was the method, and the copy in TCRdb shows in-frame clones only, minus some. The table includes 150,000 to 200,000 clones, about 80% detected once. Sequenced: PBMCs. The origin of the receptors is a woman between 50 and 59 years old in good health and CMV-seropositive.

The CDR3 bases are TGTGCCAGCAGCCCCACCTTTTGGCTAGCCAAAAACATTCAGTACTTC. It specifies CASSPTFWLAKNIQYF. V is TRBV7-9 and J is TRBJ2-4, with D uncertain. CDR1 and CDR2 (germline): SEHNR, FQNEAQ (reference sequence). V lost 5 bases and J lost 0, with 14 bases in between. The CDR3 is made up of 16 amino acids.

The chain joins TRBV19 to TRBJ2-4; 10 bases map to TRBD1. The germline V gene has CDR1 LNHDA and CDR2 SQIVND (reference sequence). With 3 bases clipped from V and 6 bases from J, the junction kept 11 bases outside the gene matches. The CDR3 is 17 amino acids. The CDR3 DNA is TGTGCCAGTAGTATGAGATCGACAGGGGGCGTGGGAAACATTCAGTACTTC. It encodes CASSMRSTGGVGNIQYF.

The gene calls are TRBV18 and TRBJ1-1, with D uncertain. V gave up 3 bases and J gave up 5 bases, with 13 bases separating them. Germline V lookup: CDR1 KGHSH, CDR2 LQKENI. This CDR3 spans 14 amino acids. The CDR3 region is CASSPGVGRTEAFF. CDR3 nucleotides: TGTGCCAGCTCACCCGGGGTTGGGAGGACTGAAGCTTTCTTT.

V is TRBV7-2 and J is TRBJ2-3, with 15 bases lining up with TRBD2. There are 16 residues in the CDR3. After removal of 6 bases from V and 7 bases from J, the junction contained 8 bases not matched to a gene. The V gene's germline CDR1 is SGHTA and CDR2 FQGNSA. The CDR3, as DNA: TGTGCCAGCAGTCGGACTAGCGGGGGGGCCGAAAATACGCAGTATTTT. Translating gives CASSRTSGGAENTQYF.

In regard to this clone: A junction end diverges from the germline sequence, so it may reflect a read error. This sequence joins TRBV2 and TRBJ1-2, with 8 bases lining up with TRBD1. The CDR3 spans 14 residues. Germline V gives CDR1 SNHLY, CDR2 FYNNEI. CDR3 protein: CASSDGGQVYGYIF. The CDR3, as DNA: TGTGCCAGCAGTGATGGGGGACAGGTTTATGGCTACATCTTC.

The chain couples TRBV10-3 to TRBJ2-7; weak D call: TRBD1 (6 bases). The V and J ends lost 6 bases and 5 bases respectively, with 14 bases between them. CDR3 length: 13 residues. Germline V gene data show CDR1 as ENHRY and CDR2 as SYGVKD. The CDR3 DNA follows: TGTGCCATCAGGAAGACAGGACGCGACGAGCAGTACTTC. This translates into CAIRKTGRDEQYF.

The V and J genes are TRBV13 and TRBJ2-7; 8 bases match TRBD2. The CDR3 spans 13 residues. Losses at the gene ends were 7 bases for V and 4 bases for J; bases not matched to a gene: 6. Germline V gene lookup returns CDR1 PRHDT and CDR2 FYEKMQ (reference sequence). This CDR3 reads CASTPGGVYEQYF. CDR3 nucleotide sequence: TGTGCCAGCACCCCCGGGGGGGTGTACGAGCAGTACTTC.

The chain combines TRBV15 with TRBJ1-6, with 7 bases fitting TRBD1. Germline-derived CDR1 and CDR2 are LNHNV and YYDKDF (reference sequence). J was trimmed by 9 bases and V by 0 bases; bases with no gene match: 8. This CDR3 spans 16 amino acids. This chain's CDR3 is CATSRDRGGSGSPLHF. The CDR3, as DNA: TGTGCCACCAGCAGAGATCGAGGGGGCAGTGGTTCACCCCTCCACTTT.

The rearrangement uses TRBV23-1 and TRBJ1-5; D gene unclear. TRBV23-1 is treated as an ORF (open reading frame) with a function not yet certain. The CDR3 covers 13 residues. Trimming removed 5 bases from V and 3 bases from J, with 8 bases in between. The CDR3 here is CASSGVYNQPQHF. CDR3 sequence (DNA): TGCGCCAGCAGTGGAGTGTACAATCAGCCCCAGCATTTT.

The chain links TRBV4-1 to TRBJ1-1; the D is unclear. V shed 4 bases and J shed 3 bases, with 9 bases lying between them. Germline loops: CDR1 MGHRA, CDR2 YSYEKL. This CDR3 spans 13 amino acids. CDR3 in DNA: TGCGCCAGCAGCCGACGGGTGGACACTGAAGCTTTCTTT. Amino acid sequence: CASSRRVDTEAFF.

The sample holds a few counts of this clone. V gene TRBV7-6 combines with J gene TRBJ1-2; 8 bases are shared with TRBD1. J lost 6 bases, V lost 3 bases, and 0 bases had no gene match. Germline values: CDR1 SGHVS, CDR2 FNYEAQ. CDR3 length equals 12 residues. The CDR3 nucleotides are TGTGCCAGCAGCTTGACAGGGGATGGCTACACCTTC. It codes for CASSLTGDGYTF.

The CDR3 DNA reads as TGTGCCAGCAGCTCCGGGACTAGCGGGAGGGCCCTCTACGAGCAGTACTTC. It is translated as CASSSGTSGRALYEQYF. This chain links TRBV13 with TRBJ2-7, with TRBD2 matching over 16 bases. This CDR3 is built from 17 residues. The trim removed 4 bases at V and 3 bases at J, leaving 6 bases unmatched. Germline CDR1 PRHDT, CDR2 FYEKMQ (reference sequence).

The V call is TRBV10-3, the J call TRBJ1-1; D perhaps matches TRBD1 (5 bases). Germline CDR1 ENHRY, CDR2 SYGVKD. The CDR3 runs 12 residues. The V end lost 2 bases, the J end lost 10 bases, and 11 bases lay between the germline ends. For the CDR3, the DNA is TGTGCCATCAGTGAGGGGGGGAAAGTAGCTTTCTTT. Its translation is CAISEGGKVAFF.

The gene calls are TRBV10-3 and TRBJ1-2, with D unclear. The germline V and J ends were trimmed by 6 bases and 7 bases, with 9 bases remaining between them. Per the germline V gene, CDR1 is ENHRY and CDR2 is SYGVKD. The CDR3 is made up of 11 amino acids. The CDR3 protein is CAISEGSGYTF. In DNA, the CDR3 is TGTGCCATCAGCGAAGGGAGTGGCTACACCTTC.

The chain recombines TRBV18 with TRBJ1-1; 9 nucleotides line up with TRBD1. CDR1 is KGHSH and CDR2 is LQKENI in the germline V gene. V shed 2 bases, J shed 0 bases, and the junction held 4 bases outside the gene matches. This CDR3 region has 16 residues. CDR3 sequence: CASSPTGQGLNTEAFF. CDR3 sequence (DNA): TGTGCCAGCTCACCAACGGGACAGGGACTGAACACTGAAGCTTTCTTT.

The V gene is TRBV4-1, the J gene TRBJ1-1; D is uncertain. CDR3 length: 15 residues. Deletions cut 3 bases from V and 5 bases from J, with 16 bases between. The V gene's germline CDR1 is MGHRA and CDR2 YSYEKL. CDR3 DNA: TGCGCCAGCAGCCATAGAGACATTAGGTGGACTGAAGCTTTCTTT. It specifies CASSHRDIRWTEAFF.

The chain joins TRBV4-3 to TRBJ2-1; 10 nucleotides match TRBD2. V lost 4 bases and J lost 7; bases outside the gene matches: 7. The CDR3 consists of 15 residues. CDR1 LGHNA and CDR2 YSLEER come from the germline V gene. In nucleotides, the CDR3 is TGCGCCAGCAGCCGTCTAGCGGGGGCGGGGAATGAGCAGTTCTTC. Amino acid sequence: CASSRLAGAGNEQFF.

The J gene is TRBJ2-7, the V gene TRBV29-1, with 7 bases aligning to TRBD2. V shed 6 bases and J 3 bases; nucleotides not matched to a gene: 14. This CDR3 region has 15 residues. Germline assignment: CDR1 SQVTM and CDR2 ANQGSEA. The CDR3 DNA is TGCAGCGTGCTAAAACTTACGGGACTATTCTACGAGCAGTACTTC. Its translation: CSVLKLTGLFYEQYF.

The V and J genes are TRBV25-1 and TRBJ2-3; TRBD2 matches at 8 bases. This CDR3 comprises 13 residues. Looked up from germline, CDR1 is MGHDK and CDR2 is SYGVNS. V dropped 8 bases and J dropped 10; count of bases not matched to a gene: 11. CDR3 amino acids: CASGGLGREAQYF. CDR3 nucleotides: TGTGCCAGCGGGGGACTAGGAAGGGAGGCGCAGTATTTT. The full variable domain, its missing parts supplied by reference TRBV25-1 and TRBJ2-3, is EADIYQTPRYLVIGTGKKITLECSQTMGHDKMYWYQQDPGMELHLIHYSYGVNSTEKGDLSSESTVSRIRTEHFPLTLESARPSHTSQYLCASGGLGREAQYFGPGTRLTVL.

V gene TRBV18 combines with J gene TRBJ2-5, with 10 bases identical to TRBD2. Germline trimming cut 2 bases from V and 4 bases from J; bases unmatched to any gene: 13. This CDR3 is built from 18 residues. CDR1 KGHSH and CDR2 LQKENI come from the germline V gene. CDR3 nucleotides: TGTGCCAGCTCACCATCTTGGCTAGCGGGGGCGGCGGGAGAGACCCAGTACTTC. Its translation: CASSPSWLAGAAGETQYF.

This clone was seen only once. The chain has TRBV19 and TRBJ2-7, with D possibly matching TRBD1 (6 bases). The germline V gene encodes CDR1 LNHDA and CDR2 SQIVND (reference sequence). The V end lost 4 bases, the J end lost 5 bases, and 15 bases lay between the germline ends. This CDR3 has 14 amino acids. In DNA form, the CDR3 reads TGTGCCAGTAGTAAAGGGGGTTTCACCCACGAGCAGTACTTC. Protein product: CASSKGGFTHEQYF.

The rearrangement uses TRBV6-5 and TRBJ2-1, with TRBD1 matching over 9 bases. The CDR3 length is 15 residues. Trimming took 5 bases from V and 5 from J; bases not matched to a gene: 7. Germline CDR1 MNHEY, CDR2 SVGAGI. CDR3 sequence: CASSQNRGPNNEQFF. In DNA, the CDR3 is TGTGCCAGCAGTCAAAACAGGGGGCCCAACAATGAGCAGTTCTTC.

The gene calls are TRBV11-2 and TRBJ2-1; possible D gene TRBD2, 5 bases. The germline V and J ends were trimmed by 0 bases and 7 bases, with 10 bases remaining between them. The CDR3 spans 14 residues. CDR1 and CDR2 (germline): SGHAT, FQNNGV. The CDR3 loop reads CASSLDTLANEQFF. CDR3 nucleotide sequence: TGTGCCAGCAGCTTAGATACTCTAGCAAATGAGCAGTTCTTC.

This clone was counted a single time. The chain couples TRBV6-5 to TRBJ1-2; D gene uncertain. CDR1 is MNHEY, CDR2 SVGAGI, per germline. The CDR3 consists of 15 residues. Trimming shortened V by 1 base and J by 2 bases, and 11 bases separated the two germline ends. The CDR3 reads CASSYWRNGNYGYTF. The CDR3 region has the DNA TGTGCCAGCAGTTACTGGCGGAATGGAAACTATGGCTACACCTTC.